A single sample gave rise to the 29 T cell receptor beta chains below, sequenced in a study of CD8+CD57+ T cells in acquired aplastic anemia. Genomic DNA provided the template from which TCR beta VDJ and CDR3 profiles were obtained. TCRdb called the reads again in MiXCR, with one record for every CDR3 protein. The sample yields over 150,000 distinct CDR3 sequences, more than 45% seen once. Those patients picked for sequencing had displayed CD8+CD57+ cell expansion on flow cytometry. The specimen was sorted CD4+, CD8+, or CD8+CD57+ T cells (not recorded which) from PBMCs. The receptor set was obtained from a human donor with aplastic anemia.

The rearrangement uses TRBV10-3 and TRBJ2-3; 13 nucleotides line up with TRBD2. Trimming took 0 bases from V and 4 from J; bases not matched to a gene: 4. CDR1 is ENHRY, CDR2 SYGVKD, per germline. CDR3 size: 17 residues. The CDR3 DNA is TGTGCCATCAGTGAGTCAGGACTAGCGGGAGTTGCAGATACGCAGTATTTT. Its translation: CAISESGLAGVADTQYF.

The rearrangement uses TRBV7-2 and TRBJ2-5; D is ambiguous. From germline, CDR1 is SGHTA and CDR2 FQGNSA. The CDR3 loop spans 14 amino acids. Trimming took 1 base from V and 5 from J, leaving 11 bases between them. The CDR3 loop is CASSLGVGSETQYF. Here the CDR3 DNA reads TGTGCCAGCAGCTTAGGGGTGGGGTCGGAGACCCAGTACTTC.

Concerning this clonotype itself: The junction departs from the called germline gene at one end, perhaps through a read error. V usage is TRBV5-8 and J usage is TRBJ2-5; 7 bases line up with TRBD1. Germline V gene lookup returns CDR1 SGHTS and CDR2 YDEGEE. CDR3 length: 13 amino acids. CDR3 nucleotides: TGTGCCGGCAGCGGATCAGGGGGTAGGACCCAGTACTTC. Translated: CAGSGSGGRTQYF. Using reference TRBV5-8 and TRBJ2-5 for the parts outside the CDR3, the full variable domain is EAGVTQSPTHLIKTRGQQATLRCSPISGHTSVYWYQQALGLGLQFLLWYDEGEERNRGNFPPRFSGRQFPNYSSELNVNALELEDSALYLCAGSGSGGRTQYFGPGTRLLVL.

This clonotype was seen repeatedly, ten times or more. The chain is built from TRBV13 and TRBJ2-1; 8 positions agree with TRBD2. This CDR3 has 16 residues. V shed 5 bases, J shed 5 bases, and the junction held 11 bases outside the gene matches. Germline-derived CDR1 and CDR2 are PRHDT and FYEKMQ (reference sequence). The CDR3 reads CASSVTLAGIHNEQFF. CDR3 bases: TGTGCCAGCAGCGTAACCTTAGCGGGAATTCACAATGAGCAGTTCTTC.

This clonotype has ten or more counts. This chain joins TRBV5-1 and TRBJ1-2; D gene unclear. Between the trimmed V and J ends, which lost 4 bases and 3 bases, there was a span of 16 bases. Germline lookup yields CDR1 SGHRS and CDR2 YFSETQ. CDR3 size: 15 residues. The CDR3 sequence is CASSPSVGDYYGYTF. DNA of the CDR3: TGCGCCAGCAGCCCCTCTGTCGGGGATTACTATGGCTACACCTTC.

In its sample, this clonotype was seen many times. The rearrangement uses TRBV19 and TRBJ1-1, with 8 bases identical to TRBD1. This CDR3 has 13 residues. Germline lookup yields CDR1 LNHDA and CDR2 SQIVND (reference sequence). The ends lost 5 bases at V and 6 bases at J; junction bases unmatched: 5. Here the CDR3 reads CASSPLTGAEAFF. The CDR3 nucleotides read TGTGCCAGTAGTCCCCTGACAGGGGCTGAAGCTTTCTTT.

The chain links TRBV5-1 to TRBJ1-6, with 8 bases aligning to TRBD1. The CDR3 length is 17 residues. Losses at the gene ends were 4 bases for V and 0 bases for J; bases not matched to a gene: 6. Germline CDR1 and CDR2: SGHRS and YFSETQ. The CDR3 region has the DNA TGCGCCAGCAGCCCCGGGACAGGAAGCTCCTATAATTCACCCCTCCACTTT. Protein: CASSPGTGSSYNSPLHF.

This clonotype was counted at least ten times. This chain uses TRBV28 with TRBJ2-5, with D perhaps matching TRBD1 (5 bases). The CDR3 has 12 amino acids. Germline-derived CDR1 and CDR2 are MDHEN and SYDVKM. Trimming pared 10 bases from V and 5 bases from J, leaving 14 bases between. In nucleotides, the CDR3 is TGTGCCACGCGGATTTGGGGCGAGACCCAGTACTTC. This gives the protein CATRIWGETQYF.

The sample holds one count of this clonotype. The V call is TRBV19, the J call TRBJ2-5; TRBD1 aligns across 7 bases. The CDR3 is 15 residues long. Trimming cost V 5 bases and J 2 bases; bases outside gene matches: 8. Germline loops: CDR1 LNHDA, CDR2 SQIVND (reference sequence). The CDR3 region is CASSPRDSLQETQYF. CDR3 coding DNA: TGTGCCAGTAGTCCACGGGACAGTTTACAAGAGACCCAGTACTTC.

The V and J genes are TRBV29-1 and TRBJ2-1; 10 bases agree with TRBD2. V lost 6 bases, J lost 0 bases, and 5 bases stayed unmatched. This CDR3 has 15 amino acids. The V gene's germline CDR1 is SQVTM and CDR2 ANQGSEA. The CDR3 nucleotides read TGCAGCGTAGTACTAGCGGGGAGCTCCTACAATGAGCAGTTCTTC. It yields the protein CSVVLAGSSYNEQFF.

CDR3 DNA: TGTGCCAGCAGTGTTAGCAGCTACTCTGGAAACACCATATATTTT. The encoded protein is CASSVSSYSGNTIYF. The chain carries TRBV2 and TRBJ1-3; D unresolved. The CDR3 contains 15 residues. V lost 4 bases to trimming and J lost 0 bases, with 10 bases between them. The germline gives CDR1 SNHLY, CDR2 FYNNEI. Supplemented by reference TRBV2 and TRBJ1-3, the full variable domain reads EPEVTQTPSHQVTQMGQEVILRCVPISNHLYFYWYRQILGQKVEFLVSFYNNEISEKSEIFDDQFSVERPDGSNFTLKIRSTKLEDSAMYFCASSVSSYSGNTIYFGEGSWLTVV.

This clonotype was seen a few times. This may come from a read error, since a much larger clone is one base off. The rearrangement uses TRBV12-3 or TRBV12-4 and TRBJ2-5; D uncertain. The CDR3 has 13 amino acids. CDR3 sequence (DNA): TGTGCCAGCAGTTCTCTCATACAAGGGACCCAGTACTTC. Protein: CASSSLIQGTQYF.

This clonotype has ten or more counts. The rearrangement joins TRBV11-2 to TRBJ1-3, with 7 positions matching TRBD1. The CDR3 consists of 17 residues. The junction had 9 bases not matched to a gene; V was cut back by 4 bases and J by 0 bases. From germline, CDR1 is SGHAT and CDR2 FQNNGV. CDR3 sequence (DNA): TGTGCCAGCAGCTCTGCCGTGACAGGGCTCTCTGGAAACACCATATATTTT. Translating gives CASSSAVTGLSGNTIYF.

The chain is built from TRBV7-2 and TRBJ2-7, with 9 bases lining up with TRBD2. The CDR3 consists of 15 residues. CDR1 and CDR2 from the germline V gene are SGHTA and FQGNSA. With V trimmed by 1 base and J by 7 bases, 8 bases remained unmatched. The CDR3 here is CASSLVVAGVGEQYF. DNA of the CDR3: TGTGCCAGCAGCTTAGTGGTAGCGGGAGTCGGGGAGCAGTACTTC.

The chain recombines TRBV2 with TRBJ2-1; no clear D gene. Trimming took 6 bases from V and 3 from J, leaving 12 bases between them. The CDR3 loop spans 14 amino acids. CDR1 and CDR2 from the germline V gene are SNHLY and FYNNEI. The chain's CDR3 is CASRGLGFYNEQFF. CDR3 nucleotide sequence: TGTGCCAGCAGGGGTCTAGGGTTCTACAATGAGCAGTTCTTC. Together with reference TRBV2 and TRBJ2-1, the CDR3 gives the full variable domain: EPEVTQTPSHQVTQMGQEVILRCVPISNHLYFYWYRQILGQKVEFLVSFYNNEISEKSEIFDDQFSVERPDGSNFTLKIRSTKLEDSAMYFCASRGLGFYNEQFFGPGTRLTVL.

The rearrangement joins TRBV6-1 to TRBJ1-1, with TRBD1 matching over 12 bases. The CDR3 spans 15 residues. The germline V gene encodes CDR1 MNHNS and CDR2 SASEGT. Trimming cost V 3 bases and J 11 bases; bases outside gene matches: 10. The CDR3: CASSEVPPGQGAAFF. The CDR3 DNA is TGTGCCAGCAGTGAGGTCCCTCCGGGACAGGGGGCGGCTTTCTTT.

This clonotype was recorded at least ten times. The chain has TRBV7-8 and TRBJ2-7; D remains unclear. In germline, CDR1 is SGHVS, CDR2 FQNEAQ. V lost 1 base and J 5 bases, leaving 6 bases between the germline ends. The CDR3 spans 12 residues. CDR3 nucleotide sequence: TGTGCCAGCAGCTTAGGGGTCCACGAGCAGTACTTC. Its translation: CASSLGVHEQYF.

The V and J genes are TRBV7-6 and TRBJ2-3; 12 positions agree with TRBD2. Germline V gene lookup returns CDR1 SGHVS and CDR2 FNYEAQ. The V and J ends lost 4 bases and 1 base, in that order; junction bases with no gene match: 6. This CDR3 spans 17 amino acids. CDR3 sequence: CASSSVLAGGGTDTQYF. The CDR3 coding sequence is TGTGCCAGCAGCTCGGTACTAGCGGGAGGAGGCACAGATACGCAGTATTTT.

This clonotype turned up a few times. The chain links TRBV6-1 to TRBJ1-3, with D tentatively TRBD1 (5 bases). V lost 3 bases and J 4 bases, leaving 13 bases between the germline ends. CDR1 and CDR2 from the germline V gene are MNHNS and SASEGT. This CDR3 comprises 15 residues. CDR3 amino acids: CASSDDSLRGNTIYF. The CDR3 bases are TGTGCCAGCAGTGATGACAGTTTGAGGGGAAACACCATATATTTT.

The rearrangement uses TRBV2 and TRBJ2-3, with D maybe TRBD2 (5 bases). Per germline, CDR1 SNHLY and CDR2 FYNNEI. The CDR3 is made up of 13 amino acids. The germline V and J ends were trimmed by 7 bases and 2 bases, with 10 bases remaining between them. The CDR3 nucleotides read TGTGCCAGCACCCCACTAGACACAGATACGCAGTATTTT. This encodes CASTPLDTDTQYF.

The chain combines TRBV7-9 with TRBJ2-5; perhaps TRBD2 as D (5 bases). The CDR3 contains 15 residues. The ends were cut back, 5 bases at V and 4 bases at J, with 17 bases in the middle. Germline V lookup: CDR1 SEHNR, CDR2 FQNEAQ (reference sequence). The CDR3 DNA reads TGTGCCAGCAGCCGAGGGTATACTAGTCGAGAGACCCAGTACTTC. Protein: CASSRGYTSRETQYF.

The V call is TRBV12-3 or TRBV12-4, the J call TRBJ2-1, with TRBD1 identical over 10 bases. The CDR3 spans 14 residues. The J segment lost 6 bases and the V segment lost 10 bases, leaving 9 bases of the junction unmatched. As DNA, the CDR3 is TGTGCCACGGCAGAGACAGGGGGCATCAATGAGCAGTTCTTC. This gives the protein CATAETGGINEQFF.

This clonotype appeared many times. The gene calls are TRBV14 and TRBJ1-2; D ambiguous. Germline-derived CDR1 and CDR2 are SGHDN and FVKESK. The CDR3 spans 14 residues. The germline V and J ends were trimmed by 2 bases and 0 bases, with 7 bases remaining between them. The CDR3 sequence: CASSQRLANYGYTF. Here the CDR3 DNA reads TGTGCCAGCAGCCAACGTCTAGCTAACTATGGCTACACCTTC.

This clonotype was observed many times. The chain combines TRBV3-1 with TRBJ2-7; D unresolved. The V end lost 0 bases, the J end lost 10 bases, and 10 bases lay between the germline ends. Germline CDR1 and CDR2: LGHDT and YNNKEL (reference sequence). CDR3 length: 12 residues. CDR3 residues: CASSQDHRAQYF. The CDR3 DNA follows: TGTGCCAGCAGCCAAGATCACCGGGCCCAGTACTTC.

As concerns this clonotype: Relative to the germline gene, one junction end is altered; a read error may explain this. The DNA of the CDR3 is TGTGCCAGCAGGGTAGGGGGGAGCGAGACCCAGTACTTC. This codes for CASRVGGSETQYF. This chain joins TRBV9 and TRBJ2-5, with D perhaps matching TRBD1 or TRBD2 (6 bases each). This CDR3 has 13 residues. CDR1 SGDLS and CDR2 YYNGEE come from the germline V gene.

In this sample, this clonotype turned up many times. The chain carries TRBV12-3 or TRBV12-4 and TRBJ1-4; D not certain. Trimming left V 4 bases short and J 7 bases short, with 4 bases between. CDR3 length: 11 residues. CDR3: CASSYREKLFF. The CDR3 nucleotides read TGTGCCAGCAGTTATCGTGAAAAACTGTTTTTT.

This clonotype was seen a handful of times. The chain carries TRBV7-8 and TRBJ2-7, with D hard to call. V was clipped by 3 bases and J by 0 bases, with 3 bases between them. Per the germline V gene, CDR1 is SGHVS and CDR2 is FQNEAQ. CDR3 length: 12 amino acids. The CDR3 DNA sequence: TGTGCCAGCAGCTTCCACTCCTACGAGCAGTACTTC. This gives the protein CASSFHSYEQYF.

The chain employs TRBV7-7 and TRBJ1-4; TRBD1 is a possible D gene (5 bases). The germline V gene has CDR1 SSHAT and CDR2 FNYEAQ (reference sequence). The CDR3 consists of 14 residues. Trimming took 5 bases from V and 11 from J, leaving 18 bases between them. The CDR3 loop is CASSVSGMGEKLFF. In DNA form, the CDR3 reads TGTGCCAGCAGCGTATCAGGGATGGGCGAGAAACTGTTTTTT.

The genes are TRBV2 and TRBJ2-1; D ambiguous. Per germline, CDR1 SNHLY and CDR2 FYNNEI. The CDR3 runs 12 residues. Trimming shortened V by 4 bases and J by 7 bases, and 8 bases separated the two germline ends. This CDR3 is CASSAVGNEQFF. In DNA, the CDR3 is TGTGCCAGCAGTGCTGTGGGGAATGAGCAGTTCTTC.